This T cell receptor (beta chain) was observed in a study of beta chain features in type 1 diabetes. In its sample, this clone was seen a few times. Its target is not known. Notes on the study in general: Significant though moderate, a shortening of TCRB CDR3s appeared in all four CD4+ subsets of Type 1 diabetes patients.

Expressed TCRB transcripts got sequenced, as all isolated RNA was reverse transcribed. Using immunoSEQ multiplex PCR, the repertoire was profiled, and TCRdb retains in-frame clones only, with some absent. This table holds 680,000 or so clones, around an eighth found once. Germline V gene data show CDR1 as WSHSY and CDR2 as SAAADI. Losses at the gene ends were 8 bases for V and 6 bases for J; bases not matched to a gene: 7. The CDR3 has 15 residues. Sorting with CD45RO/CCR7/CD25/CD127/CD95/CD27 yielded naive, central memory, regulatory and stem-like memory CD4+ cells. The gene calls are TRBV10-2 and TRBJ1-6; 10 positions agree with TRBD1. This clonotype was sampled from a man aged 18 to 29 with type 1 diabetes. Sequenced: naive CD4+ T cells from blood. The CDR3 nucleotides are TGCGCCAGCGGTACGGGACAGGGGTTTAATTCACCCCTCCACTTT. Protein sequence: CASGTGQGFNSPLHF.